This T cell receptor (beta chain) was retrieved from a study of cytomegalovirus exposure and HLA in healthy donors (dated by TCRdb to about 2017). Regarding the study in general: An earlier analysis of 587 of the donors reported roughly 300 Gb of sequence data and around 100 million unique TCR beta sequences obtained from roughly 180 million T cells. Around 300 gigabases of sequencing data and 70 million to 100 million unique TCR sequences were included in an early release covering roughly 700 HLA-typed donors. Of the roughly 410 genotyped donors, over 80% were placed in the genetic ancestry cluster associated with self-reported Caucasian donors. The aim of the study was to test whether cataloging public T cell receptors could identify signatures of past pathogen exposure. Using immunosequencing, the study profiled T cell repertoires from 666 subjects and related those repertoires to cytomegalovirus serostatus. Along with the roughly 670-subject first cohort, a separate validation cohort of over a hundred different subjects was used. To predict cytomegalovirus infection status, the study brought together high-throughput TCR immunosequencing, statistical association of individual TCRs with disease status, and machine learning. A later analysis re-analyzed previously published TCR beta repertoires from roughly 630 donors and added high-resolution HLA genotyping to study TCR occurrence patterns. The later analysis used no new phenotypic data to find candidate immune exposures, relying instead on TCR beta sequences and their occurrence across donors. In an earlier analysis of roughly 600 of the donors, high-throughput TCR beta sequencing was used to judge whether each TCR beta V gene segment behaved as functional or pseudogenic. Donor age, sex, ethnicity and CMV serostatus were compiled together with the repertoire data. A later genetic analysis took genome-wide SNP genotypes for about three fifths of the 666 donors and used that subset as a discovery cohort. Every discovery cohort repertoire had been produced on one sequencing platform. HLA typing covered class I and class II loci at four-digit resolution. Typing coverage varied by locus: about 620-630 donors for A, B, C, DRB1 and DQB1; approximately 500 for DQA1; around 570 for DPA1; roughly 450 for DPB1. Because of strong linkage in the cohort, a handful of DR-DQ haplotypes were treated as single units for association and clustering. Among 300 to 500 genotyped donors of the cohort, an average of approximately 240,000 unique TCR beta nucleotide sequences was sequenced per donor, of which 15% to 20% were non-productive. The study at large found these results: In an earlier analysis of over 550 of the donors, most TCR beta V segments were observed in productive rearrangements about 90% or about 30% of the time, broadly matching IMGT annotations. In vitro tests confirmed that a few of the cytomegalovirus-associated TCR beta chains recognize cytomegalovirus antigens. The sequencing pipeline was judged likely to have produced a cluster of highly shared sequence variants as a technical artifact. HLA typing was unavailable for some donors at each locus, so association tests used only the typed subset. When HLA alleles, especially DR and DQ, strongly co-occurred, TCR associations were difficult to assign to individual alleles. In a later analysis, most CMV-associated TCR beta chains were found to appear HLA-restricted, with HLA associations seemingly driven largely by CMV exposure. In a later analysis, several top co-occurrence clusters were reported to appear linked to parvovirus B19, influenza, CMV and Epstein-Barr virus. A total of fewer than 200 TCR beta chains were listed by the study as associated with cytomegalovirus. The authors suggested that the approach could potentially be generalized to other disease states and immunological phenotypes. A further reported finding was that TCR beta sequences accurately predicted the HLA-A and HLA-B alleles for most subjects in the first cohort. Cytomegalovirus status was reported to be diagnosed by the classifier with high specificity and sensitivity in both the original and validation cohorts. At a false discovery rate of 0.05, a later analysis linked under 20,000 TCR beta sequences to specific HLA alleles. In a later analysis, the rate of TCR association differed among HLA loci, with DRB1 alleles having the most associated TCRs and HLA-C alleles having the fewest. Roughly uniform sequencing depth across donors was assumed in presence/absence analyses, although this assumption may not hold. In a later genetic analysis, a missense DCLRE1C variant was associated with V-gene and J-gene trimming of TCR beta chains, and the association was replicated in an independent cohort. CMV serostatus was the only immune exposure information available for the cohort. This cohort had only TCR beta chains sequenced, and the lack of alpha or paired-chain data limited which features could be detected. The earlier analysis of nearly 600 of the donors excluded some 15 rarely observed V segments, including chromosome 9 orphons, because counts were too low. In a later analysis, HLA-associated TCR beta chains showed more clonal expansion and lower generation probabilities than non-associated chains that were equally common. Correlated functional status among segregating V segments might be attributable to linkage disequilibrium, but an unknown experimental factor could not be ruled out. Some IMGT-functional V segments, including TRBV6-2 and TRBV6-3, could not be told apart with the 87-base-pair reads, so those segments were excluded. Across donors, most TCR sequences were observed very rarely, whereas some public TCRs were present in many individuals. In a later genetic analysis, fewer N-insertions in productive TCRs were reported among donors in an Asian-associated ancestry cluster than the roughly 640-donor mean.

The library was prepared using the immunoSEQ multiplex PCR assay. A mixture of 60 forward primers for TCR Vbeta segments and 13 reverse primers for TCR Jbeta segments was used in the multiplex PCR. The CDR3 region of rearranged TCR beta genes was amplified from genomic DNA with a multiplex PCR assay. On the Illumina HiSeq System, the amplified TCR beta libraries were sequenced as 87-base-pair reads. On the study's bioinformatics: A later analysis counted approximately 74 million unique TCR beta chains across the approximately 700 repertoires, and 9.5 million to 11 million of these chains were shared by at least two donors. Raw reads were error-corrected and collapsed into unique sequences with a nearest-neighbor algorithm that merged closely related sequences to remove PCR and sequencing errors. V, D and J gene segments were assigned by aligning CDR3 sequences to IMGT reference sequences. For a sequence to be retained, a match of at least six nucleotides to both a V gene segment and a J gene segment was required. Rearrangements were called productive when the CDR3 lacked stop codons and stayed in frame with V and J; all others were non-productive. Following IMGT convention, CDR3 was defined as the stretch from the second conserved V-encoded cysteine to the conserved J-encoded phenylalanine. Sequences without an unambiguous match to a single V gene segment were excluded from the earlier analysis of 500 to 700 of the donors. In an earlier analysis of approximately 610 of the donors, V segments were called functional above 56.7% productive rearrangements and were called segregating when the between-donor standard deviation exceeded 5%. A statistical classification framework was built for diagnosing cytomegalovirus status from the catalog of TCR beta chain sequences. In a later analysis, TCR nucleotide sequences were compared against IMGT/GENE-DB human TR gene sequences so that V and J genes could be assigned. The TCRdist pipeline was used in a later analysis to assign CDR3 sequences and most-parsimonious VDJ recombination scenarios. In a later analysis, each TCR beta chain was defined by its CDR3 amino acid sequence together with its V-gene family, and reads lacking a unique V-gene family were excluded. A later analysis removed 592 highly shared, low-generation-probability nucleotide sequences to deal with suspected cross-contamination and a sequencing artifact. In a later analysis, a clonal expansion index for each public chain was calculated from normalized within-repertoire ranks of inferred template counts. A later analysis computed generation probabilities with a VDJ recombination model fitted to out-of-frame rearrangements, and checked the results against IGoR. A later analysis scored TCR-TCR, TCR-HLA and TCR-CMV co-occurrence with hypergeometric tests, applying a repertoire-size bias correction to TCR pairs. In a later analysis, false discovery rates were estimated by permuting HLA or CMV assignments 20 times. In a later analysis, co-occurring TCRs were grouped using DBSCAN, and TCRdist sequence similarity was added for clustering within HLA-allele-positive subsets. Co-occurrence clustering excluded repertoires with fewer than 30,000 or more than 120,000 public chains, plus five with anomalous nucleotide sharing. TCRdb's version of the immuneACCESS table is confined to in-frame rearrangements and falls short of the full clone set. An unresolved V gene accounts for under half of the shortfall where checked; the remainder is of unknown origin. V, J and clone size reflect that table, while D and trimming were determined from the DNA. The sample table contains approximately 180,000 clones; only one count was recorded for about 84% of them. Jointly, the top ten make up around 5% of the sample.

Remarks on this clone: The clone's antigen remains unknown. Within one base of it there is no much larger clone, and no base qualities were kept.

The CDR3 contains 15 residues, cysteine and phenylalanine counted. The DNA shown is the 45-base CDR3, in frame from base 1. The germline V gene sets CDR1 to SGHVS and CDR2 to FNYEAQ. V ends up 6 bases short and J 5 bases short, with an unmatched junction base count of 7. The cohort consisted of some 730 healthy bone marrow donors. At the time of sampling, every cohort member was nominally healthy, though immune exposures that went unrecorded were likely present. The donor tested CMV seronegative, placing the donor among the roughly 400 seronegative members of the cohort. Each donor provided a peripheral blood sample, and peripheral blood mononuclear cells were used for TCR beta sequencing. Genomic DNA extraction from the blood cell samples was performed with the Qiagen DNeasy Blood Extraction Kit.

The sequence was collected from a man aged 18 to 30 in good health and CMV-seronegative. In this chain, TRBV7-6 is recombined with TRBJ2-1, with 10 bases aligning to TRBD2. Sequenced: PBMCs. This receptor has the CDR3 CASRPGLAPNNEQFF. The nucleotide sequence is given as TGTGCCAGCAGACCGGGACTAGCGCCTAACAATGAGCAGTTCTTC.